This T cell receptor (beta chain) was profiled in a study of T cell responses to AZD1222 COVID-19 vaccine. Method: immunoSEQ multiplex PCR; TCRdb's copy keeps in-frame clones and lacks some. Here the sample spans about 110,000 clones, 87% being singletons. Points from the study as a whole: Across the whole spike, CD4 TCRs peaked at regions 160-218 and 743-854.

V lost 5 bases and J lost 3; bases outside the gene matches: 8. Germline V gives CDR1 MNHEY, CDR2 SVGEGT. The CDR3 totals 15 residues. Points on this clone: Its antigen is as yet unknown.

The clonotype was recovered from an adult in good health. The sample was peripheral blood, taken on day 0 of AZD1222 vaccination. The chain joins TRBV6-2 or TRBV6-3 to TRBJ2-7, with 9 bases fitting TRBD2. CDR3 bases: TGTGCCAGCAGTGTAACCGGGACTAGCCTCTACGAGCAGTACTTC. Amino acid sequence: CASSVTGTSLYEQYF.